The text below deals with one T cell receptor (beta chain). The data belong to a study of hypomethylating agent response in myelodysplastic syndrome. Looking at the study overall: Patients received azacitidine (about 75% of the 11) or decitabine (3 of 11). The myelodysplastic syndrome patients comprised several men and a couple of women. Responders were about 6 patients with complete response or hematologic improvement; about 5 were non-responders.

Measured with immunoSEQ multiplex PCR; TCRdb has only the in-frame clones, and not every one. The data contain fewer than 7,500 clones, about four fifths of them singletons. The V and J ends lost 0 bases and 6 bases respectively, with 10 bases between them. In germline, CDR1 is SGHRS, CDR2 YFSETQ. The CDR3 runs 13 residues. The TCR was taken from a human donor with myelodysplastic syndrome. The starting material was bone marrow, obtained before or after starting hypomethylating agent treatment for myelodysplastic syndrome (not recorded which). The V and J genes are TRBV5-1 and TRBJ2-7; D is uncertain. CDR3 sequence reads: CASSLGQVTEQYF. CDR3 coding DNA: TGCGCCAGCAGCTTGGGGCAGGTTACCGAGCAGTACTTC.